The following is a T cell receptor beta chain sequence with its context. Its specificity is not known. Other nucleotide sequences from this sample produce the same CDR3. The sample belongs to a study of shared clonotypes between healthy human individuals. Study-level results: A handful of donors showed sharing of roughly 5% of naive CD4 clonotypes.

As handled by the study authors: ImmunoSEQ supplied junction-only sequences lacking quality scores, so filtering was different. The table came from immunoSEQ multiplex PCR; TCRdb's copy has only in-frame clones and leaves some out. The V and J calls and clone size come from that table; D and trimming were worked out from the DNA. The sample lists more than 2,000,000 clones; 85% to 95% were seen once. The CDR3 runs to 12 residues. Germline V lookup: CDR1 KGHSH, CDR2 LQKENI. The germline V and J ends were trimmed by 2 bases and 4 bases, with 5 bases remaining between them. This clonotype was obtained from a man between 18 and 35 years old in good health. Some clones in this sample may be carry-over from other donors' samples. The specimen was naive CD4+ T cells from PBMCs. The subset: CD45RA+ positively selected. This sequence joins TRBV18 and TRBJ2-5, with D unresolved. The CDR3 region has the DNA TGTGCCAGCTCACCAATAGGAGAGACCCAGTACTTC. Residues: CASSPIGETQYF.